This TCR beta chain was identified during a study of T cell responses to AZD1222 COVID-19 vaccine. The protocol was immunoSEQ multiplex PCR, while the TCRdb copy is restricted to in-frame clones and leaves out a portion. The sample consists of about 150,000 clones, about 91% of them appearing once. V was pared by 2 bases and J by 3 bases, with 11 bases between. The CDR3 loop spans 15 amino acids. Germline loops: CDR1 SEHNR, CDR2 FQNEAQ (reference sequence). A word on this clone: Its antigen is as yet unknown.

Study-wide points: Spike-wide vaccine-associated CD4 TCRs dominated at 160-218 and 743-854. Within unmutated variant regions lay the reported targets of nearly half of spike-specific TCRs. Scientists sampled the repertoires only once the peak T cell response had passed.

Sequenced here: peripheral blood, sampled on day 0 of AZD1222 vaccination. This sequence joins TRBV7-9 and TRBJ1-5, with TRBD1 as a possible D gene (6 bases). The sequence derives from an adult in good health. The CDR3 is CASSLTGAYNQPQHF. For the CDR3, the DNA is TGTGCCAGCAGCTTAACGGGGGCCTACAATCAGCCCCAGCATTTT.